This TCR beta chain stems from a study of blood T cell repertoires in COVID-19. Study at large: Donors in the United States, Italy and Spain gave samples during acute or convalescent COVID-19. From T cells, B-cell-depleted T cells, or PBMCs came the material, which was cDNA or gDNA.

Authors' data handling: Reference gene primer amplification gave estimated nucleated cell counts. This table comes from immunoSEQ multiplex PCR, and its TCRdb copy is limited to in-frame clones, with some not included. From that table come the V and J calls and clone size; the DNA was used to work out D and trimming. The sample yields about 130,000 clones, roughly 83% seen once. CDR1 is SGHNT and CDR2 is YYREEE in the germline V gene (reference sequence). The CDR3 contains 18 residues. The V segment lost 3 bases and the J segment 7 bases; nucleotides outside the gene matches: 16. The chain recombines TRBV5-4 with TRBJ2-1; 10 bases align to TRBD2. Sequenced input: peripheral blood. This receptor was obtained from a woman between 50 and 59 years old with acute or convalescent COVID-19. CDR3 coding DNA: TGTGCCAGCAGCTCCTCCGGCGGGGGAAGCGGGGGGGCGAATGAGCAGTTCTTC. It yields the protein CASSSSGGGSGGANEQFF.